These 5 T cell receptor beta chains originate from one sample sequenced in a study of CD8 T cells in Susac syndrome. Reverse transcription of about 0.5 to 1 ug RNA used random hexamers. In TCRdb, the immunoSEQ multiplex PCR reads were re-called with MiXCR into one record per CDR3 protein. The data show about 180,000 distinct CDR3 sequences, around 95% seen once. Sequencing input: CD4+ T cells from PBMCs. The receptors here all came from a human donor with multiple sclerosis.

The chain couples TRBV20-1 to TRBJ1-1; 8 bases fit TRBD1. V shed 1 base, J shed 5 bases, and the junction held 6 bases outside the gene matches. CDR3 length: 14 amino acids. Per germline, CDR1 DFQATT and CDR2 SNEGSKA (reference sequence). CDR3 loop: CSARGGQGVTEAFF. The CDR3 DNA reads TGCAGTGCTAGAGGTGGACAGGGAGTAACTGAAGCTTTCTTT.

The V and J genes are TRBV5-1 and TRBJ2-2; D is perhaps TRBD1 or TRBD2 (5 bases each). Germline lookup yields CDR1 SGHRS and CDR2 YFSETQ. The CDR3 is made up of 14 amino acids. The V and J ends lost 2 bases and 4 bases respectively, with 9 bases between them. In DNA, the CDR3 is TGCGCCAGCAGCTTAATTGGGGGCACCGGGGAGCTGTTTTTT. Protein product: CASSLIGGTGELFF.

The chain employs TRBV20-1 and TRBJ2-7, with TRBD1 matching over 8 bases. Trimming at V came to 6 bases and at J to 2 bases, leaving 12 bases not matched to a gene. This CDR3 comprises 15 residues. Germline CDR1 reads DFQATT; CDR2 reads SNEGSKA (reference sequence). The DNA of the CDR3 is TGCAGTGCAAAGACCGTACAGGGGGTTACCTACGAGCAGTACTTC. Translating it yields CSAKTVQGVTYEQYF.

The chain has TRBV2 and TRBJ1-2; D not resolved. This CDR3 spans 13 amino acids. From germline, CDR1 is SNHLY and CDR2 FYNNEI. V was shortened by 4 bases and J by 8 bases, with 14 bases between the two germline ends. CDR3 sequence: CASSGPNGQGYTF. As DNA, the CDR3 is TGTGCCAGCAGTGGTCCGAATGGGCAAGGCTACACCTTC.

V and J are TRBV20-1 and TRBJ1-1, with 7 bases identical to TRBD1. The CDR3 consists of 12 residues. In germline, CDR1 is DFQATT, CDR2 SNEGSKA (reference sequence). V lost 2 bases, J lost 6 bases, and 3 bases stayed unmatched. The CDR3 spells CSARRGQAEAFF. DNA of the CDR3: TGCAGTGCTAGAAGGGGGCAGGCTGAAGCTTTCTTT.